This T cell receptor beta chain was documented in a study of blood T cell repertoires in COVID-19. This CDR3 contains 14 residues. CDR1 and CDR2 from the germline V gene are LGHNA and YSLEER. V gave up 4 bases and J gave up 5 bases, with 15 bases separating them. TCRdb's copy holds only in-frame clones and misses some; the assay was immunoSEQ multiplex PCR. The table lists approximately 110,000 clones, around 90% of them singletons. The V and J genes are TRBV4-3 and TRBJ2-7; D is perhaps TRBD1 (5 bases). The sequence derives from a man in his forties or fifties with COVID-19, enrolled during active disease. The specimen was peripheral blood. CDR3 sequence: CASSPSVGADEQYF. The CDR3 bases are TGCGCCAGCAGCCCCAGTGTAGGGGCTGACGAGCAGTACTTC.